In this sample, the clone carrying this T cell receptor (beta chain) turned up many times. This entry is derived from a study of regulatory T cells in long-lasting Graves disease. Assembly of TCR beta libraries relied on iRepertoire HTBI primers together with Arm-PCR of CDR3 regions. Per the study methods: Across all samples, more than 60 TRBV segments and 11 to 15 TRBJ segments were identified. One entry per CDR3 protein, called by TCRdb with MiXCR from the multiplex PCR reads. None of the V and J calls come from the authors' own analysis; TCRdb made them. The table shows some 500,000 distinct CDR3 sequences, with less than 15% occurring only once. The sample's time point: newly diagnosed GD, antithyroid drugs for less than 3 months. From RNA extracted from PBMCs, the TCR library was made. Trimming pared 0 bases from V and 3 bases from J, leaving 7 bases between. Looked up from germline, CDR1 is SGHRS and CDR2 is YFSETQ. CDR3 length: 14 residues.

Separately, the same data were catalogued under a study of T cells in Graves' hyperthyroidism and ophthalmopathy.

The clonotype originates from a man aged 30 to 39 with Graves disease. Sequenced material: peripheral blood mononuclear cells (PBMCs), taken at new diagnosis, from a patient treated with antithyroid drugs. J is TRBJ2-1 and V is TRBV5-1; no clear D. Here the CDR3 reads CASSLEPNYNEQFF. The CDR3 nucleotides read TGCGCCAGCAGCTTGGAACCGAACTACAATGAGCAGTTCTTC.